This T cell receptor beta chain was identified during a study of cytomegalovirus exposure and HLA in healthy donors. Study context: A previous analysis identified 95 million to 140 million unique TCR beta sequences derived from about 180 million T cells. Findings and caveats of the study: Among the most significant clusters, several appeared linked to common viral pathogens in a later analysis.

Details on this clone: As yet, its antigen is unknown.

The PCR contained 60 Vbeta and 13 Jbeta primers. Some clones are missing from TCRdb's copy, which holds only in-frame ones; the method was immunoSEQ multiplex PCR. The sample has 55,000 or so clones, 70% to 85% seen once. Each donor's status was that of a healthy bone marrow donor. Material for sequencing was PBMCs. This clonotype was sampled from a man younger than 45 in good health and CMV-seronegative.

The CDR3 is CASTNIEGSLGGQYF. DNA of the CDR3: TGTGCCAGCACCAACATCGAGGGTTCCCTAGGTGGGCAGTATTTT. The genes are TRBV5-4 and TRBJ2-3, with D tentatively TRBD2 (5 bases). With 6 bases removed from V and 11 bases from J, the gap between germline ends came to 25 bases. The CDR3 length is 15 residues. CDR1 SGHNT and CDR2 YYREEE come from the germline V gene (reference sequence).